The table lists the clone carrying this T cell receptor (beta chain) with many counts. This specimen comes from a study of regulatory T cells in long-lasting Graves disease. Study information: Graves' patients (newly diagnosed) had been on antithyroid drugs under 3 months.

The CDR3 extends over 16 amino acids. Trimming shortened V by 3 bases and J by 3 bases, and 15 bases separated the two germline ends. The time point is: newly diagnosed GD, antithyroid drugs for less than 3 months. PBMC-extracted RNA yielded the TCR library. Arm-PCR with iRepertoire HTBI primers amplified the CDR3 regions for these TCR beta libraries. TCRdb fed the multiplex PCR reads into MiXCR, producing one record per CDR3 protein. The table records roughly 520,000 distinct CDR3 sequences, 9.5% to 15% of them present only once. The sample also formed part of further work on T cells in Graves' hyperthyroidism and ophthalmopathy. From that second work: A set of HTBI primers served as the primers for a first-round RT-PCR of the TCR CDR3. Among thyroid clonotypes expanded above 0.001, most also appeared in blood. Ophthalmopathy prediction by the model preceded onset by a median about 6.3 months.

The TCR was taken from a woman between 25 and 40 years old with Graves disease. The rearrangement uses TRBV12-3 or TRBV12-4 and TRBJ1-5; D unclear. The sample here was peripheral blood mononuclear cells (PBMCs), taken at new diagnosis, from a patient treated with antithyroid drugs. The CDR3 sequence: CASSFKRQTINQPQHF. As DNA, the CDR3 is TGTGCCAGCAGTTTTAAGCGGCAGACAATCAATCAGCCCCAGCATTTT.